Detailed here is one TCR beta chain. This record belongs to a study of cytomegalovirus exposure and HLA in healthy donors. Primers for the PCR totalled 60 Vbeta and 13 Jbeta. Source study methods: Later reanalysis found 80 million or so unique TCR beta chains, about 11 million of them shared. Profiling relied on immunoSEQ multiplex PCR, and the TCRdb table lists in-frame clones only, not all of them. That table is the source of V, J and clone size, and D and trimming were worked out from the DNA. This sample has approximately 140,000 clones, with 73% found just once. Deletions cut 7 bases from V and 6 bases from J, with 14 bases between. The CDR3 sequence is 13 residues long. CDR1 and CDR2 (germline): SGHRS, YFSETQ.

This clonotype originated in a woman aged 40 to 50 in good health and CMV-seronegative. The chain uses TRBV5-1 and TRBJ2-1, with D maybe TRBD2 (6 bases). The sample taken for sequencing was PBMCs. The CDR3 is CASSFEGGNEQFF. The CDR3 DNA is TGCGCCAGCTCGTTTGAGGGAGGCAATGAGCAGTTCTTC.